The rows below give T cell receptor beta chains drawn from one sample of a study of T-cell memory formation after mild COVID-19. In TCRdb, the 5' RACE reads were re-called with MiXCR into one record per CDR3 protein. The sample holds roughly 170,000 distinct CDR3 sequences, about a fifth seen once. Sequencing was done on a sample of PBMCs or a T cell subset sorted from them (not recorded which). These receptors were taken from a young man who had mild COVID-19 (a few samples of this study predate the infection). Cell type and time point are not known. Both conserved end residues are part of each CDR3. The order of the fields is V gene, J gene, CDR3 length, CDR3 protein.

V gene: TRBV20-1; J gene: TRBJ1-5; CDR3 length: 13; CDR3 protein: CSAPAPADQPQHF
V gene: TRBV20-1; J gene: TRBJ2-1; CDR3 length: 16; CDR3 protein: CSARAAGTSGGNEQFF
V gene: TRBV5-6; J gene: TRBJ2-5; CDR3 length: 15; CDR3 protein: CASSPTGGGFETQYF
V gene: TRBV4-1; J gene: TRBJ1-5; CDR3 length: 13; CDR3 protein: CASSQDRKQPQHF
V gene: TRBV30; J gene: TRBJ2-4; CDR3 length: 11; CDR3 protein: CAWSDSAIQYF
V gene: TRBV27; J gene: TRBJ2-5; CDR3 length: 18; CDR3 protein: CASSPQGLAGGYVKTQYF
V gene: TRBV27; J gene: TRBJ1-2; CDR3 length: 13; CDR3 protein: CASSFRGYYGYTF
V gene: TRBV5-1; J gene: TRBJ1-1; CDR3 length: 11; CDR3 protein: CASSLEGEAFF
V gene: TRBV20-1; J gene: TRBJ1-2; CDR3 length: 11; CDR3 protein: CSAESRGGYTF
V gene: TRBV5-1; J gene: TRBJ2-4; CDR3 length: 14; CDR3 protein: CASSLNRGKNIQYF
V gene: TRBV7-2; J gene: TRBJ2-3; CDR3 length: 20; CDR3 protein: CASSLRPGGVGTSSTDTQYF
V gene: TRBV9; J gene: TRBJ2-7; CDR3 length: 15; CDR3 protein: CASSVAAGASYEQYF
V gene: TRBV2; J gene: TRBJ2-5; CDR3 length: 13; CDR3 protein: CASSEGGQETQYF
V gene: TRBV10-3; J gene: TRBJ1-2; CDR3 length: 13; CDR3 protein: CASWGQDNYGYTF
V gene: TRBV6-5; J gene: TRBJ2-3; CDR3 length: 15; CDR3 protein: CASSPTSGATDTQYF
V gene: TRBV7-2; J gene: TRBJ1-6; CDR3 length: 15; CDR3 protein: CASSPSGRFISPLHF
V gene: TRBV6-2/TRBV6-3; J gene: TRBJ2-3; CDR3 length: 15; CDR3 protein: CASTGRIGGTDTQYF
V gene: TRBV7-3; J gene: TRBJ1-1; CDR3 length: 19; CDR3 protein: CASSLTAGQGAFWNTEAFF
V gene: TRBV19; J gene: TRBJ2-1; CDR3 length: 11; CDR3 protein: CASSPGVQQFF
V gene: TRBV18; J gene: TRBJ1-6; CDR3 length: 13; CDR3 protein: CASSPQGESPLHF